The 26 T cell receptor beta chains below were found in one sample sequenced in a study of blood T cell repertoires in COVID-19. TCRdb's table, derived via immunoSEQ multiplex PCR, lists solely in-frame clones and lacks some. The sample shows 35,000 to 45,000 clones, about 91% of them seen only once. Material for sequencing was peripheral blood. All receptors derive from a man aged 50 to 60 with active COVID-19.

The J gene is TRBJ1-6, the V gene TRBV19; 8 bases line up with TRBD1. CDR3 size: 14 residues. After removal of 6 bases from V and 9 bases from J, the junction contained 7 bases not matched to a gene. Germline CDR1 and CDR2: LNHDA and SQIVND (reference sequence). CDR3 residues: CASSATGARSPLHF. The CDR3 DNA reads as TGTGCCAGTAGCGCGACAGGGGCTCGTTCACCCCTCCACTTT.

The chain has TRBV18 and TRBJ2-7; 12 bases are a match to TRBD2. Germline loops: CDR1 KGHSH, CDR2 LQKENI. Trimming at V came to 3 bases and at J to 4 bases, leaving 7 bases not matched to a gene. The CDR3 has 16 residues. CDR3 DNA: TGTGCCAGCTCACCCCCCGGGACTAGCGGGCTGTACGAGCAGTACTTC. Translation: CASSPPGTSGLYEQYF.

The chain joins TRBV19 to TRBJ1-1; TRBD1 agrees at 7 bases. CDR1 is LNHDA, CDR2 SQIVND, per germline (reference sequence). The CDR3 runs 14 residues. V shed 3 bases, J shed 0 bases, and the junction held 1 base outside the gene matches. CDR3 nucleotides: TGTGCCAGTAGTATTGGGACAGTGAACACTGAAGCTTTCTTT. Translating it yields CASSIGTVNTEAFF.

The rearrangement uses TRBV27 and TRBJ1-1; possible D gene TRBD1, 6 bases. The CDR3 totals 16 residues. The germline V gene has CDR1 MNHEY and CDR2 SMNVEV (reference sequence). V lost 6 bases and J lost 0, with 17 bases in between. The CDR3 DNA sequence: TGTGCCAGCAGCCCCTGGGACACTACTATGAACACTGAAGCTTTCTTT. Encoded protein: CASSPWDTTMNTEAFF.

The chain couples TRBV2 to TRBJ2-3; possibly TRBD2 for D (5 bases). The CDR3 is 14 amino acids. V was trimmed by 6 bases and J by 0 bases, leaving 10 bases between them. Germline V gene sequence: CDR1 SNHLY, CDR2 FYNNEI. The CDR3 sequence: CASRRAESTDTQYF. As DNA, the CDR3 is TGTGCCAGCAGGAGGGCAGAGAGCACAGATACGCAGTATTTT.

The CDR3 region is CASSQPGGRMGEQFF. The CDR3 nucleotides read TGCGCCAGCAGCCAACCGGGCGGGAGAATGGGGGAGCAGTTCTTC. The chain links TRBV4-1 to TRBJ2-1; 7 nucleotides match TRBD2. Per germline, CDR1 MGHRA and CDR2 YSYEKL. CDR3 size: 15 residues. Trimming removed 2 bases from V and 10 bases from J; junction bases left unmatched: 11.

The chain links TRBV30 to TRBJ1-5, with a weak D call TRBD1 (5 bases). In germline, CDR1 is GTSNPN, CDR2 SVGIG (reference sequence). Trimming cost V 2 bases and J 0 bases, with 14 bases left between them. There are 16 residues in the CDR3. The CDR3 spells CAWSYRDSYSNQPQHF. The CDR3 nucleotides read TGTGCCTGGAGTTACCGGGACTCCTATAGCAATCAGCCCCAGCATTTT.

The chain's CDR3 is CASRELMNTEAFF. The CDR3 DNA is TGTGCCAGCAGGGAGCTTATGAACACTGAAGCTTTCTTT. The chain has TRBV6-5 and TRBJ1-1; the D is unclear. The length of the CDR3 is 13 residues. The V gene lost 6 bases and the J gene lost 0 bases, with 8 bases spanning the gap. CDR1 is MNHEY and CDR2 is SVGAGI in the germline V gene.

V usage is TRBV3-1 (or the pseudogene TRBV3-2) and J usage is TRBJ1-1; D gene uncertain. V lost 0 bases to trimming and J lost 11 bases, with 13 bases between them. In germline, CDR1 is LGHDT, CDR2 YNNKEL (reference sequence). The CDR3 covers 13 residues. CDR3 nucleotide sequence: TGTGCCAGCAGCCAAGAGGGTGGAGACCGCGCTTTCTTT. This translates into CASSQEGGDRAFF.

The V call is TRBV10-2, the J call TRBJ1-6; D gene ambiguous. The V end was cut by 7 bases, the J end by 9 bases, with 10 bases between. The CDR3 has 12 amino acids. Per germline, CDR1 WSHSY and CDR2 SAAADI. The CDR3 sequence is CASNIQRSPLHF. CDR3 bases: TGCGCCAGCAACATCCAACGTTCACCCCTCCACTTT.

The V call is TRBV21-1, the J call TRBJ2-7; the D call TRBD2 from the table was never checked on the DNA. TRBV21-1 is labeled a pseudogene. This CDR3 comprises 15 residues. CDR3 nucleotide sequence: TGTGCCAGCAGCCCCCCCCGGGTACTAGCGTACGAGCAGTACTTC. It codes for CASSPPRVLAYEQYF.

V gene TRBV18 combines with J gene TRBJ2-7, with TRBD1 matching over 12 bases. The germline gives CDR1 KGHSH, CDR2 LQKENI. The CDR3 contains 15 residues. Trimming removed 2 bases from V and 7 bases from J; junction bases left unmatched: 6. CDR3: CASSPSGQGAREQYF. The CDR3 region has the DNA TGTGCCAGCTCACCATCGGGACAGGGGGCGCGGGAGCAGTACTTC.

V gene TRBV11-2 combines with J gene TRBJ1-1; D not certain. The CDR3 spans 14 residues. CDR1 and CDR2 (germline): SGHAT, FQNNGV. V dropped 5 bases and J dropped 4 bases, with 14 bases sitting between them. The CDR3, as DNA: TGTGCCAGCAGCCCGGCAGGCTTCGGCACTGAAGCTTTCTTT. Protein: CASSPAGFGTEAFF.

The chain has TRBV6-2 or TRBV6-3 and TRBJ2-7; 8 nucleotides agree with TRBD2. This CDR3 has 13 residues. The V gene's germline CDR1 is MNHEY and CDR2 SVGEGT. The V gene end was trimmed by 6 bases and the J gene end by 5 bases; junction bases not matched to a gene: 6. The CDR3 coding sequence is TGTGCCAGCAGCCGGGGGGGCGGGAACGAGCAGTACTTC. Protein: CASSRGGGNEQYF.

The chain employs TRBV28 and TRBJ1-4, with a tentative D call TRBD1 (6 bases). The germline V gene encodes CDR1 MDHEN and CDR2 SYDVKM. The CDR3 sequence is 14 residues long. Between the trimmed V and J ends, which lost 7 bases and 6 bases, there was a span of 15 bases. The DNA for the CDR3 is TGTGCCAGCAAAACCCTAGGGGGTGATGAAAAACTGTTTTTT. This gives the protein CASKTLGGDEKLFF. Supplemented by reference TRBV28 and TRBJ1-4, the full variable domain reads DVKVTQSSRYLVKRTGEKVFLECVQDMDHENMFWYRQDPGLGLRLIYFSYDVKMKEKGDIPEGYSVSREKKERFSLILESASTNQTSMYLCASKTLGGDEKLFFGSGTQLSVL.

The V and J genes are TRBV18 and TRBJ1-4; a weak D match, TRBD1 (6 bases). Trimming left V 5 bases short and J 5 bases short, with 15 bases between. In germline, CDR1 is KGHSH, CDR2 LQKENI. The CDR3 has 15 amino acids. The CDR3 region is CASSTNRESNEKLFF. The CDR3 DNA reads as TGTGCCAGCTCAACAAACAGGGAATCCAATGAAAAACTGTTTTTT.

The chain joins TRBV19 to TRBJ1-5, with 8 nucleotides matching TRBD1. Germline values: CDR1 LNHDA, CDR2 SQIVND (reference sequence). V lost 6 bases to trimming and J lost 3 bases; unmatched junction nucleotides: 4. The CDR3 is 14 residues long. CDR3 amino acids: CASSVTGVNQPQHF. Here the CDR3 DNA reads TGTGCCAGTAGCGTGACAGGGGTCAATCAGCCCCAGCATTTT.

This clone was seen just once. This chain connects TRBV19 to TRBJ2-5; D may be TRBD2 (5 bases). V lost 6 bases to trimming and J lost 3 bases, with 14 bases between them. Germline V gene sequence: CDR1 LNHDA, CDR2 SQIVND (reference sequence). This CDR3 region has 14 residues. The CDR3 DNA sequence: TGTGCCAGTAGCCCCGACGGGAAAGAAGAGACCCAGTACTTC. Translated, it gives CASSPDGKEETQYF.

This rearrangement joins TRBV28 to TRBJ2-1; D is unresolved. CDR1 and CDR2 (germline): MDHEN, SYDVKM. Trimming took off 4 bases at V and 0 bases at J, with 10 bases between the two ends. This CDR3 contains 15 residues. The CDR3 loop is CASSSPRPSYNEQFF. The CDR3 DNA sequence: TGTGCCAGCAGTTCCCCGCGGCCCTCCTACAATGAGCAGTTCTTC.

The chain has TRBV19 and TRBJ2-3; 8 bases agree with TRBD2. The J segment lost 4 bases and the V segment lost 6 bases, leaving 12 bases of the junction unmatched. This CDR3 spans 16 amino acids. Germline values: CDR1 LNHDA, CDR2 SQIVND (reference sequence). The CDR3 loop is CASRSSRTGGPDTQYF. The DNA for the CDR3 is TGTGCCAGTAGGTCCTCTCGGACGGGAGGGCCAGATACGCAGTATTTT. Full variable domain (outside the CDR3, taken from reference TRBV19 and TRBJ2-3): DGGITQSPKYLFRKEGQNVTLSCEQNLNHDAMYWYRQDPGQGLRLIYYSQIVNDFQKGDIAEGYSVSREKKESFPLTVTSAQKNPTAFYLCASRSSRTGGPDTQYFGPGTRLTVL.

This chain joins TRBV28 and TRBJ1-5; the D is unclear. The CDR3 has 15 amino acids. The V and J ends lost 2 bases and 4 bases respectively, with 12 bases between them. Germline V lookup: CDR1 MDHEN, CDR2 SYDVKM. CDR3 nucleotide sequence: TGTGCCAGCAGTTTAGACTCCGTTGCGAATCAGCCCCAGCATTTT. It is translated as CASSLDSVANQPQHF.

The chain combines TRBV21-1 with TRBJ2-5; the DNA was not compared with TRBD2, the D call given in the table. TRBV21-1 is labeled a pseudogene. There are 16 residues in the CDR3. The CDR3 sequence is CASSKRGTSGRQTQYF. The CDR3 DNA reads as TGTGCCAGCAGCAAAAGGGGGACTAGCGGGAGACAGACCCAGTACTTC.

The chain uses TRBV6-5 and TRBJ1-2; D is ambiguous. V dropped 8 bases and J dropped 7 bases, with 17 bases sitting between them. The CDR3 loop spans 13 amino acids. Germline V lookup: CDR1 MNHEY, CDR2 SVGAGI. CDR3 protein: CASSARLVGGYTF. DNA for the CDR3: TGTGCCAGCTCCGCCAGGTTGGTCGGTGGCTACACCTTC.

This sequence joins TRBV5-1 and TRBJ1-1; the D gene is possibly TRBD1 (5 bases). This CDR3 is built from 15 residues. Trimming cost V 0 bases and J 1 base, with 10 bases left between them. Germline CDR1 reads SGHRS; CDR2 reads YFSETQ. The CDR3 DNA reads TGCGCCAGCAGCTTGGCGGGTCAGGGGAACACTGAAGCTTTCTTT. Translated, it gives CASSLAGQGNTEAFF.

The genes are TRBV9 and TRBJ2-1, with a tentative D call TRBD2 (6 bases). Germline V gene data show CDR1 as SGDLS and CDR2 as YYNGEE. This CDR3 has 14 residues. The V and J ends lost 2 bases and 2 bases respectively, with 8 bases between them. The CDR3 is CASSVSGTYNEQFF. The CDR3 region has the DNA TGTGCCAGCAGCGTTAGCGGAACCTACAATGAGCAGTTCTTC.

This chain uses TRBV7-2 with TRBJ2-3, with 10 bases fitting TRBD2. This CDR3 region has 16 residues. V trimming: 5 bases; J trimming: 3 bases; junction bases outside the gene matches: 8. Germline V gene sequence: CDR1 SGHTA, CDR2 FQGNSA. The CDR3 here is CASSPRGAGGTDTQYF. CDR3 DNA sequence: TGTGCCAGCAGCCCTCGGGGAGCGGGAGGGACAGATACGCAGTATTTT. Using reference TRBV7-2 and TRBJ2-3 for the parts outside the CDR3, the full variable domain is GAGVSQSPSNKVTEKGKDVELRCDPISGHTALYWYRQSLGQGLEFLIYFQGNSAPDKSGLPSDRFSAERTGGSVSTLTIQRTQQEDSAVYLCASSPRGAGGTDTQYFGPGTRLTVL.